Reported below is one TCR beta chain. The antigen is unknown. The sample comes from a study of T cell responses to AZD1222 COVID-19 vaccine. The method was immunoSEQ multiplex PCR; TCRdb's version includes in-frame clones alone and lacks a portion of them. The table shows approximately 160,000 clones, with approximately 94% occurring only once. Whole-study results and caveats: Seropositive at baseline were only six or seven AZD1222 recipients. The study found vaccine-associated CD4 TCRs spanning spike, dominant at 160-218 and 743-854. Repertoires were obtained only post-peak T cell response.

Some second doses came at about 4 weeks and others at about 12 weeks; these were pooled. CDR3 length: 14 amino acids. Sequenced here: peripheral blood, sampled 28 days after the second AZD1222 dose. This sequence originates from an adult who received the AZD1222 COVID-19 vaccine. The chain recombines TRBV12-2 with TRBJ2-1. TRBV12-2 is tagged as a pseudogene. The CDR3 spells CASRLRGPYNEQFF. The DNA of the CDR3 is TGTGCAAGTCGCTTAAGGGGACCTTACAATGAGCAGTTCTTC.